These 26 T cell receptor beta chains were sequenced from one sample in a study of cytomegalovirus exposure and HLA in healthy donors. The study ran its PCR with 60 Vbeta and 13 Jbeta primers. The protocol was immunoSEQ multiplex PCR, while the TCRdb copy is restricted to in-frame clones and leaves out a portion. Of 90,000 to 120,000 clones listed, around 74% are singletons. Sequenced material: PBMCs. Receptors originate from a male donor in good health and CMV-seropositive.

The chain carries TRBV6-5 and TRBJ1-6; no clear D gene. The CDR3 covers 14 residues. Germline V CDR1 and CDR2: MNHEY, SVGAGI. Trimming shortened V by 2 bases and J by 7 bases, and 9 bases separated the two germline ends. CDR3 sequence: CASSYGQLNSPLHF. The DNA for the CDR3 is TGTGCCAGCAGTTACGGGCAGCTAAATTCACCCCTCCACTTT.

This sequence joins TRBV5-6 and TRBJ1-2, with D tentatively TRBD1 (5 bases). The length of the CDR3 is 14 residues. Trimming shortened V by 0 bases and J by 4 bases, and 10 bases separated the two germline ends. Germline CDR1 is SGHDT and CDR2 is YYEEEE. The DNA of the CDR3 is TGTGCCAGCAGCTTGGGCGTGGGGCCCTATGGCTACACCTTC. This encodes CASSLGVGPYGYTF.

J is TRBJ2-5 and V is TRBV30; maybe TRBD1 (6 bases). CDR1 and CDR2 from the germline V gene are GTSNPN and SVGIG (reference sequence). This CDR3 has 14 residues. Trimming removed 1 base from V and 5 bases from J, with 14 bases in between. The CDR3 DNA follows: TGTGCCTGGAGTGATAAGGGGGTTATGGAGACCCAGTACTTC. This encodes CAWSDKGVMETQYF.

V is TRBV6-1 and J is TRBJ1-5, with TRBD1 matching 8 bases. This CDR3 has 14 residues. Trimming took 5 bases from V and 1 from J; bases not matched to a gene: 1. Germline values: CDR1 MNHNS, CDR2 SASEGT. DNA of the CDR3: TGTGCCAGCAGTAGACAGGGGAGCAATCAGCCCCAGCATTTT. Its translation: CASSRQGSNQPQHF.

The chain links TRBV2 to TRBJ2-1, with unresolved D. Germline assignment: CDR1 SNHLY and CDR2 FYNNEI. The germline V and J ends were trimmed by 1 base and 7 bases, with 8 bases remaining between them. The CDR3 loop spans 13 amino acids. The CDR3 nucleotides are TGTGCCAGCAGTGAAGAGAGGCTGAATGAGCAGTTCTTC. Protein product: CASSEERLNEQFF.

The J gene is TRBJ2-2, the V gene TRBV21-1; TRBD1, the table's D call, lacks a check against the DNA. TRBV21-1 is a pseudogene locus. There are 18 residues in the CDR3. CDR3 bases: TGTGCCAGCAGCATACATCGGGTGTGTCAGGGCGGCACCGGGGAGCTGTTTTTT. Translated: CASSIHRVCQGGTGELFF.

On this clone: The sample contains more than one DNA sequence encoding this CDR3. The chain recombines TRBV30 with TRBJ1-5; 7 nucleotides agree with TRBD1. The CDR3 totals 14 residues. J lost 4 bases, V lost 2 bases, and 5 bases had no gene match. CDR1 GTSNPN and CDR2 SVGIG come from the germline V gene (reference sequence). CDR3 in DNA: TGTGCCTGGAGTTACAGGGGTGGTAATCAGCCCCAGCATTTT. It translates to CAWSYRGGNQPQHF.

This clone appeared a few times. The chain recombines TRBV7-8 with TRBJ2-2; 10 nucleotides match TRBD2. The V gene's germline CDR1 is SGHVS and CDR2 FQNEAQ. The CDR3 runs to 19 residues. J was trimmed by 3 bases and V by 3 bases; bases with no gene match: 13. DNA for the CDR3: TGTGCCAGCAGCTTCAGGGGTCTAGCGGGGGCCCCGGACACCGGGGAGCTGTTTTTT. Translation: CASSFRGLAGAPDTGELFF.

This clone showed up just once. Here the CDR3 reads CSVERRDRGFGRQFF. CDR3 DNA sequence: TGCAGCGTTGAGAGACGGGACAGGGGATTTGGACGGCAGTTCTTC. The genes are TRBV29-1 and TRBJ2-1; 10 bases line up with TRBD1. CDR1 SQVTM and CDR2 ANQGSEA come from the germline V gene. Trimming took 3 bases from V and 12 from J; bases not matched to a gene: 14. The CDR3 spans 15 residues.

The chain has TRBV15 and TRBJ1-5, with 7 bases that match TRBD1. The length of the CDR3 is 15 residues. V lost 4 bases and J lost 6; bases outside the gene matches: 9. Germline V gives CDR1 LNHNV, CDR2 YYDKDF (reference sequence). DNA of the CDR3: TGTGCCACCAGCACCCAGACAGGGATCAGTCAGCCCCAGCATTTT. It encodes CATSTQTGISQPQHF.

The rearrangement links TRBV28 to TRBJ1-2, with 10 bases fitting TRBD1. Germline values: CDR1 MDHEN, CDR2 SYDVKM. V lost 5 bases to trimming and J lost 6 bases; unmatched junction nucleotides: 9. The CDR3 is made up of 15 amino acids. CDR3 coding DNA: TGTGCCAGCAGTGAGCGACAGGGGGCACGGAATGGCTACACCTTC. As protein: CASSERQGARNGYTF.

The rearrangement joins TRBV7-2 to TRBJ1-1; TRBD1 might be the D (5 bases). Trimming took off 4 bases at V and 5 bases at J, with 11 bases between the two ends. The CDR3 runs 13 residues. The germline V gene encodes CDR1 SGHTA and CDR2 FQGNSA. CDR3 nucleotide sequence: TGTGCCAGCAGCTACCGGAGGGGAACTGAAGCTTTCTTT. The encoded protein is CASSYRRGTEAFF.

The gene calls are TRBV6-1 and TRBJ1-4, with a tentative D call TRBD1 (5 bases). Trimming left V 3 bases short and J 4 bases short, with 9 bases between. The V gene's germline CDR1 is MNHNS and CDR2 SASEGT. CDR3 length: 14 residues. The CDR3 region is CASSETADNEKLFF. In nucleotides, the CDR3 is TGTGCCAGCAGTGAGACAGCTGATAATGAAAAACTGTTTTTT.

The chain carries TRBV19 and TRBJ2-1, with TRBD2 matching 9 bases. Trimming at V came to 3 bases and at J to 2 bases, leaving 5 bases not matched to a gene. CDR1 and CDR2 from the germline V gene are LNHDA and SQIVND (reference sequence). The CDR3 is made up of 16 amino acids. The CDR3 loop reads CASSILSSGTYNEQFF. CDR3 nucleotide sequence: TGTGCCAGTAGTATTTTGTCTAGCGGGACCTACAATGAGCAGTTCTTC.

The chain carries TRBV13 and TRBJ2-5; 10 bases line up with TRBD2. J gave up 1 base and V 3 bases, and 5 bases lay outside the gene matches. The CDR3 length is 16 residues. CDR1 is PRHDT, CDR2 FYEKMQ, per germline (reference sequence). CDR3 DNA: TGTGCCAGCAGCTTCGACATAGCGGGGGGCCAAGAGACCCAGTACTTC. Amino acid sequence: CASSFDIAGGQETQYF.

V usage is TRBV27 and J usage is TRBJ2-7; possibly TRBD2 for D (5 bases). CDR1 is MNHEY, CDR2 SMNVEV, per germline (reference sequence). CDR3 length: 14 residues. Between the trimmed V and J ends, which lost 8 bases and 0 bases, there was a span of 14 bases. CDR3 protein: CASAHSGSSYEQYF. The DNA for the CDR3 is TGTGCCAGCGCCCATTCGGGAAGCTCCTACGAGCAGTACTTC.

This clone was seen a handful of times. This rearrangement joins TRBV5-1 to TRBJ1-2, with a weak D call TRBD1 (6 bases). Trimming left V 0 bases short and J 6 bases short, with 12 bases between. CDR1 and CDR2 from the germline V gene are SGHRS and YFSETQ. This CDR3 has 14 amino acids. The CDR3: CASSLDRVLDGYTF. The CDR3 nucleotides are TGCGCCAGCAGCTTGGACAGGGTCTTGGATGGCTACACCTTC. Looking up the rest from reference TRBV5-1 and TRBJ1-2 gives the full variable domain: KAGVTQTPRYLIKTRGQQVTLSCSPISGHRSVSWYQQTPGQGLQFLFEYFSETQRNKGNFPGRFSGRQFSNSRSEMNVSTLELGDSALYLCASSLDRVLDGYTFGSGTRLTVV.

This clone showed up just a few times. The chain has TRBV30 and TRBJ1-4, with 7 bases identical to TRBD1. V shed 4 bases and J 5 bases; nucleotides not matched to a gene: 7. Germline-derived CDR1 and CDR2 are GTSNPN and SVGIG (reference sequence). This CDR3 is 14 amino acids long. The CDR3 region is CAWKTGLGNEKLFF. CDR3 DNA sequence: TGTGCCTGGAAGACAGGGTTGGGGAATGAAAAACTGTTTTTT.

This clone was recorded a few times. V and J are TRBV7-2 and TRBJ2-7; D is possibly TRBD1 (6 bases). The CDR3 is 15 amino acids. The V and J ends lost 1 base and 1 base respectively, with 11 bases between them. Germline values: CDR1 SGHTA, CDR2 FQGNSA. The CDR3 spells CASSLGQGLSYEQYF. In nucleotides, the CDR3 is TGTGCCAGCAGCTTAGGGCAGGGGCTTTCCTACGAGCAGTACTTC.

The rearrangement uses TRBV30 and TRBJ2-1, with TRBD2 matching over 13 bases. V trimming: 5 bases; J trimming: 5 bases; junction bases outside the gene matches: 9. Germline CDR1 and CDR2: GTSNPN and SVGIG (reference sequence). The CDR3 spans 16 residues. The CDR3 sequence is CAWEKWTSGGHNEQFF. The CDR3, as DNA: TGTGCCTGGGAAAAATGGACTAGCGGGGGACACAATGAGCAGTTCTTC.

This chain's CDR3 is CASSLPDRSTEAFF. For the CDR3, the DNA is TGTGCCAGCAGCTTACCAGACAGGTCCACTGAAGCTTTCTTT. The V and J genes are TRBV7-9 and TRBJ1-1; perhaps TRBD1 as D (6 bases). Trimming stripped 2 bases from V and 4 bases from J, with 11 bases between. Germline V gene data show CDR1 as SEHNR and CDR2 as FQNEAQ (reference sequence). The CDR3 is 14 residues long.

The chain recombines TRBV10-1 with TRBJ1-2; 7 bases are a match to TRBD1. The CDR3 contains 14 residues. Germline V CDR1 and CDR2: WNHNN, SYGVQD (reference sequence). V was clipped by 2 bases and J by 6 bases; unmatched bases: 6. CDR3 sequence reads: CASSEGQADDGYTF. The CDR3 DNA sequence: TGCGCCAGCAGTGAGGGACAGGCCGACGATGGCTACACCTTC.

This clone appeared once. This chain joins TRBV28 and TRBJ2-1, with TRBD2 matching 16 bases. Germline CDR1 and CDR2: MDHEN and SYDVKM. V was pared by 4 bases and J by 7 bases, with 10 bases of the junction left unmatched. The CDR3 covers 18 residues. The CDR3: CASSSPGTSGGAKNEQFF. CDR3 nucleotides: TGTGCCAGCAGTTCTCCCGGGACTAGCGGGGGGGCAAAAAATGAGCAGTTCTTC.

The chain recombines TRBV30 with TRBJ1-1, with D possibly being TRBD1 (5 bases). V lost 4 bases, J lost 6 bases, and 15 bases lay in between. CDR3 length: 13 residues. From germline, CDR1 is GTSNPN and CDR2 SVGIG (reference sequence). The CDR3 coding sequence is TGTGCCTGGATTGCGGGGGGATTCGCTGAAGCTTTCTTT. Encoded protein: CAWIAGGFAEAFF.

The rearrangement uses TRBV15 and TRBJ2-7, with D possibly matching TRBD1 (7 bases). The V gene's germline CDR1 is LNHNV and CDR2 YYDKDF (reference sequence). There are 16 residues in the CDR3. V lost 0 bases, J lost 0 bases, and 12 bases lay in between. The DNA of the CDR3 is TGTGCCACCAGCAGAGATTCGGGGGACAGCTCCTACGAGCAGTACTTC. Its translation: CATSRDSGDSSYEQYF.

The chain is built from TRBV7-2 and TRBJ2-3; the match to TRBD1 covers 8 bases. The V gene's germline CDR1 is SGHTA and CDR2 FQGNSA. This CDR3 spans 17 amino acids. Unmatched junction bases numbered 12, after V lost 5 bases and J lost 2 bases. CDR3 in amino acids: CASSPILGQGYTDTQYF. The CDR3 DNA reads TGTGCCAGCAGCCCTATACTCGGACAGGGCTACACAGATACGCAGTATTTT.